Shown below are 12 T cell receptor beta chains from a single sample sequenced in a study of Ad26.COV2.S vaccination and SARS-CoV-2 variants. Profiled with immunoSEQ multiplex PCR; TCRdb holds only in-frame clones, not every one. The profile shows some 460,000 clones, 80% to 90% of them singletons. This sample's treatment: around 19 received Ad26.COV2.S at low or high dose, single or two shots; about 5 received placebo; per-sample allocation not given. At day 63 after the first vaccine or placebo injection, samples were drawn. Sequencing used peripheral blood, obtained in a trial of Ad26.COV2.S vaccine versus placebo. All receptors come from a person aged 18-65 years who received the Ad26.COV2.S COVID-19 vaccine or a placebo.

This clone has a single count. The genes are TRBV6-6 and TRBJ2-2; possible D gene TRBD1, 5 bases. The germline CDR1 and CDR2 sequences are MNHNY and SVGAGI (reference sequence). With 7 bases removed from V and 4 bases from J, the gap between germline ends came to 10 bases. The length of the CDR3 is 13 residues. This CDR3 is CASTPRGTGELFF. Here the CDR3 DNA reads TGTGCCAGCACCCCTAGGGGCACCGGGGAGCTGTTTTTT.

This clone appeared a few times. The chain is built from TRBV6-4 and TRBJ1-4; 9 nucleotides align to TRBD1. Germline trimming cut 0 bases from V and 7 bases from J; bases unmatched to any gene: 6. The CDR3 contains 16 residues. The germline CDR1 and CDR2 sequences are MRHNA and SNTAGT. CDR3 in amino acids: CASSDSAGTGSEKLFF. CDR3 DNA sequence: TGTGCCAGCAGTGACTCGGCCGGGACAGGGAGTGAAAAACTGTTTTTT.

The count of this clone is one. The chain joins TRBV2 to TRBJ2-5; no definite D call. Per germline, CDR1 SNHLY and CDR2 FYNNEI. The length of the CDR3 is 13 residues. With 6 bases removed from V and 5 bases from J, the gap between germline ends came to 13 bases. The CDR3 spells CASRGGGLETQYF. The CDR3 DNA is TGTGCCAGCAGGGGCGGCGGCTTGGAGACCCAGTACTTC.

This clone was counted a few times. The chain uses TRBV4-2 and TRBJ2-1; TRBD2 matches 7 bases. V was clipped by 0 bases and J by 5 bases; unmatched bases: 13. Germline V gene data show CDR1 as LGHNA and CDR2 as YNFKEQ. This CDR3 contains 18 residues. Here the CDR3 reads CASSQDGSGEGPNNEQFF. In nucleotides, the CDR3 is TGTGCCAGCAGCCAAGATGGTTCCGGGGAGGGACCCAACAATGAGCAGTTCTTC.

The DNA for the CDR3 is TGTGCCAGCAGCAGACACACAGCAACTAATGAAAAACTGTTTTTT. Translating gives CASSRHTATNEKLFF. The rearrangement uses TRBV11-1 and TRBJ1-4; the D is unclear. The V gene lost 5 bases and the J gene lost 0 bases, with 10 bases spanning the gap. The germline CDR1 and CDR2 sequences are SGHAT and FQDESV (reference sequence). The CDR3 extends over 15 amino acids.

The chain uses TRBV10-1 and TRBJ1-1; tentative D call: TRBD1 (5 bases). The CDR3 runs 13 residues. Trimming shortened V by 6 bases and J by 1 base, and 9 bases separated the two germline ends. The germline gives CDR1 WNHNN, CDR2 SYGVQD (reference sequence). CDR3 sequence: CASSRQRNTEAFF. The CDR3 nucleotides read TGCGCCAGCAGCAGACAGAGGAACACTGAAGCTTTCTTT.

The count of this clone is one. The V call is TRBV10-3, the J call TRBJ1-4; a weak D match, TRBD1 (6 bases). The CDR3 has 15 amino acids. The germline V gene encodes CDR1 ENHRY and CDR2 SYGVKD. V was pared by 0 bases and J by 5 bases, with 10 bases between. CDR3 DNA sequence: TGTGCCATCAGTGAGTCCGACAGGATCAATGAAAAACTGTTTTTT. It specifies CAISESDRINEKLFF.

The rearrangement links TRBV3-1 (or the pseudogene TRBV3-2) to TRBJ1-1, with 7 bases identical to TRBD1. V lost 2 bases to trimming and J lost 11 bases; unmatched junction nucleotides: 14. CDR1 is LGHDT and CDR2 is YNNKEL in the germline V gene (reference sequence). This CDR3 contains 15 residues. CDR3 in amino acids: CASSQIKGQINEAFF. The CDR3 nucleotides are TGTGCCAGCAGCCAAATTAAGGGACAGATTAATGAGGCTTTCTTT.

This clone was seen once. One end of the junction does not line up with germline, which may come from a read error. This sequence joins TRBV7-7 and TRBJ2-5; D assignment may be TRBD1 or TRBD2 (5 bases each). This CDR3 has 13 amino acids. Germline CDR1 SSHAT, CDR2 FNYEAQ (reference sequence). CDR3: CASSTGRQETQYF. For the CDR3, the DNA is TGTGCTAGCAGCACGGGACGGCAAGAGACCCAGTACTTC.

CDR3 nucleotide sequence: TGTGCCAGCAGCTTCCGACTAGAGGGGCAGTATTTT. It is translated as CASSFRLEGQYF. J is TRBJ2-3 and V is TRBV13, with a weak D call TRBD2 (6 bases). Trimming stripped 3 bases from V and 11 bases from J, with 12 bases between. The germline V gene has CDR1 PRHDT and CDR2 FYEKMQ (reference sequence). This CDR3 is 12 amino acids long.

The chain is built from TRBV6-5 and TRBJ1-1; D might be TRBD1 (5 bases). The CDR3 is made up of 11 amino acids. V lost 2 bases, J lost 9 bases, and 7 bases lay in between. The germline CDR1 and CDR2 sequences are MNHEY and SVGAGI. Here the CDR3 DNA reads TGTGCCAGCAGTTACCGGGGGAAAGCTTTCTTT. Protein: CASSYRGKAFF.

The chain has TRBV18 and TRBJ2-7; 7 bases are shared with TRBD1. V trimming: 1 base; J trimming: 7 bases; junction bases outside the gene matches: 10. From germline, CDR1 is KGHSH and CDR2 LQKENI. The CDR3 contains 15 residues. This chain's CDR3 is CASSPLETGIREQYF. CDR3 nucleotides: TGTGCCAGCTCACCACTCGAGACAGGGATTCGGGAGCAGTACTTC.